These 26 T cell receptor beta chains came from one sample sequenced in a study of Ad26.COV2.S vaccination and SARS-CoV-2 variants. The treatment was: approximately 18 received Ad26.COV2.S at low or high dose, single or two shots; roughly five received placebo; per-sample allocation not given. Day 63 after the first injection of vaccine or placebo was the sampling time. Only in-frame clones appear in the TCRdb table, and some are missing; sequencing was by immunoSEQ multiplex PCR. The sample carries under 550,000 clones, 88% recorded once. The material sequenced was peripheral blood, taken in a trial of Ad26.COV2.S vaccine versus placebo. The receptors were sampled from a person between 18 and 60 years old who received the Ad26.COV2.S COVID-19 vaccine or a placebo.

Remarks on this clone: The germline gene is not matched at one end of the junction; a read error may be the cause. The chain employs TRBV7-2 and TRBJ2-1; 12 nucleotides agree with TRBD2. Germline V lookup: CDR1 SGHTA, CDR2 FQGNSA. The CDR3 consists of 12 residues. In DNA, the CDR3 is TGTGCCAGCAGCCTAGCGGGGGGGCCGAAATTCTTC. The encoded protein is CASSLAGGPKFF.

This clone was seen just once. V gene TRBV6-6 combines with J gene TRBJ2-7; D unresolved. The CDR3 extends over 14 amino acids. Looked up from germline, CDR1 is MNHNY and CDR2 is SVGAGI (reference sequence). V lost 0 bases, J lost 6 bases, and 12 bases lay in between. CDR3 DNA sequence: TGTGCCAGCAGTTACTCCAGTCCGACCAGCGAGCAGTACTTC. As protein: CASSYSSPTSEQYF.

This clone appeared once. The rearrangement uses TRBV14 and TRBJ2-1; maybe TRBD1 (6 bases). Germline CDR1 and CDR2: SGHDN and FVKESK. The CDR3 loop spans 15 amino acids. The V end lost 6 bases, the J end lost 10 bases, and 22 bases lay between the germline ends. Here the CDR3 DNA reads TGTGCCAGCAGTCCTAGCTTTATGGGGGCGGCGGAGCAGTTCTTC. This codes for CASSPSFMGAAEQFF.

The CDR3 sequence: CASSQNNYGYTF. The CDR3 DNA follows: TGCGCCAGCAGCCAGAATAACTATGGCTACACCTTC. The chain combines TRBV4-3 with TRBJ1-2; D is unclear. The CDR3 contains 12 residues. CDR1 and CDR2 (germline): LGHNA, YSLEER. V was cut by 3 bases and J by 1 base, with 3 bases left in between.

This clone was seen once. The rearrangement links TRBV5-6 to TRBJ2-7; TRBD1 is a possible D gene (6 bases). The CDR3 is 14 amino acids. V shed 4 bases and J shed 3 bases, with 14 bases lying between them. The germline CDR1 and CDR2 sequences are SGHDT and YYEEEE. The CDR3 reads CASSPYRDIYEQYF. DNA for the CDR3: TGTGCCAGCAGCCCATACCGGGACATCTACGAGCAGTACTTC.

As to this clone: Other DNA sequences within the sample encode an identical CDR3. This chain connects TRBV6-2 or TRBV6-3 to TRBJ2-7; 8 positions agree with TRBD2. CDR1 is MNHEY and CDR2 is SVGEGT in the germline V gene. The V and J ends lost 3 bases and 0 bases, in that order; junction bases with no gene match: 1. The CDR3 totals 14 residues. The CDR3 nucleotides are TGTGCCAGCAGTTATGCGGGGGGCTCCTACGAGCAGTACTTC. It encodes CASSYAGGSYEQYF.

CDR3 amino acids: CASSHRGHEENSPLHF. In nucleotides, the CDR3 is TGCGCCAGCAGCCATAGGGGGCACGAGGAAAATTCACCCCTCCACTTT. The genes are TRBV4-1 and TRBJ1-6; 7 nucleotides line up with TRBD1. Germline V lookup: CDR1 MGHRA, CDR2 YSYEKL. With 3 bases clipped from V and 7 bases from J, the junction kept 9 bases outside the gene matches. CDR3 length equals 16 residues.

V usage is TRBV7-3 and J usage is TRBJ2-1; 7 bases match TRBD1. Germline lookup yields CDR1 SGHTA and CDR2 FQGTGA. With 5 bases clipped from V and 0 bases from J, the junction kept 7 bases outside the gene matches. This CDR3 is 16 amino acids long. The CDR3 nucleotides are TGTGCCAGCAGCGGACAGGCCTCGAGCTCCTACAATGAGCAGTTCTTC. Residues: CASSGQASSSYNEQFF. The variable domain in full, with the rest retrieved from reference TRBV7-3 and TRBJ2-1, is GAGVSQTPSNKVTEKGKYVELRCDPISGHTALYWYRQSLGQGPEFLIYFQGTGAADDSGLPNDRFFAVRPEGSVSTLKIQRTERGDSAVYLCASSGQASSSYNEQFFGPGTRLTVL.

This clone has a single count. The CDR3 region is CASHRDSTGYTF. As DNA, the CDR3 is TGTGCCAGCCACAGGGATTCGACAGGCTACACCTTC. The chain employs TRBV12-3 or TRBV12-4 and TRBJ1-2; TRBD1 might be the D (6 bases). The CDR3 has 12 residues. V was clipped by 8 bases and J by 8 bases, with 15 bases between them.

The rearrangement uses TRBV7-9 and TRBJ1-4, with a weak D call TRBD1 (6 bases). Trimming shortened V by 5 bases and J by 8 bases, and 15 bases separated the two germline ends. Germline assignment: CDR1 SEHNR and CDR2 FQNEAQ (reference sequence). The CDR3 consists of 14 residues. The CDR3 is CASSLGQYREKLFF. The CDR3 coding sequence is TGTGCCAGCAGCCTCGGACAGTACCGGGAAAAACTGTTTTTT.

This clone was found a few times. The chain carries TRBV7-8 and TRBJ1-1; a weak D match, TRBD1 (5 bases). The germline V gene encodes CDR1 SGHVS and CDR2 FQNEAQ. Trimming removed 1 base at V and 3 bases at J, with 9 bases between. This CDR3 comprises 14 residues. The CDR3 region has the DNA TGTGCCAGCAGCTTAGTAGGGGTGGACACTGAAGCTTTCTTT. Protein: CASSLVGVDTEAFF.

The rearrangement joins TRBV10-3 to TRBJ2-7; 7 bases align to TRBD1. The CDR3 contains 12 residues. V lost 6 bases and J lost 3; bases outside the gene matches: 2. Germline V gene lookup returns CDR1 ENHRY and CDR2 SYGVKD. CDR3 nucleotides: TGTGCCATCAGAGGGACAGACTACGAGCAGTACTTC. As protein: CAIRGTDYEQYF.

This clone has more than one count but fewer than ten. The chain combines TRBV19 with TRBJ2-2; D is unclear. CDR3 size: 15 residues. V dropped 5 bases and J dropped 1 base, with 11 bases sitting between them. CDR1 and CDR2 (germline): LNHDA, SQIVND (reference sequence). DNA of the CDR3: TGTGCCAGTAGTCTAAGTAATATGAACACCGGGGAGCTGTTTTTT. Translated: CASSLSNMNTGELFF.

This chain connects TRBV19 to TRBJ1-2; 7 nucleotides line up with TRBD1. The CDR3 is 14 residues long. V lost 5 bases and J lost 4; bases outside the gene matches: 7. The germline gives CDR1 LNHDA, CDR2 SQIVND (reference sequence). This CDR3 is CASSATGLPYGYTF. As DNA, the CDR3 is TGTGCCAGTAGTGCGACAGGGCTTCCCTATGGCTACACCTTC.

DNA of the CDR3: TGTGCCAGCAGCCAAAGCTACGAGCAGTACTTC. Encoded protein: CASSQSYEQYF. The J gene is TRBJ2-7, the V gene TRBV14; D call uncertain. Trimming pared 2 bases from V and 3 bases from J, leaving 2 bases between. Germline CDR1 SGHDN, CDR2 FVKESK. The CDR3 totals 11 residues. The complete variable domain, with remaining parts taken from reference TRBV14 and TRBJ2-7, reads EAGVTQFPSHSVIEKGQTVTLRCDPISGHDNLYWYRRVMGKEIKFLLHFVKESKQDESGMPNNRFLAERTGGTYSTLKVQPAELEDSGVYFCASSQSYEQYFGPGTRLTVT.

The CDR3 here is CASSLKTFFSGGLDTQYF. The CDR3 bases are TGTGCCAGCAGCTTGAAAACCTTTTTTAGCGGCGGCCTGGATACGCAGTATTTT. The genes are TRBV5-4 and TRBJ2-3; D is possibly TRBD2 (6 bases). This CDR3 comprises 18 residues. The germline V gene encodes CDR1 SGHNT and CDR2 YYREEE (reference sequence). Trimming shortened V by 1 base and J by 6 bases, and 24 bases separated the two germline ends.

The chain links TRBV7-2 to TRBJ2-1; D may be TRBD1 (5 bases). Trimming removed 3 bases from V and 8 bases from J, with 5 bases in between. Germline assignment: CDR1 SGHTA and CDR2 FQGNSA. This CDR3 is 11 amino acids long. CDR3 nucleotide sequence: TGTGCCAGCAGCTTCAGGGATGAGCAGTTCTTC. This translates into CASSFRDEQFF.

The gene calls are TRBV18 and TRBJ2-1; TRBD2 is a possible D gene (5 bases). This CDR3 contains 15 residues. V lost 3 bases, J lost 0 bases, and 9 bases lay in between. Germline CDR1 KGHSH, CDR2 LQKENI. CDR3 region: CASSPERSSYNEQFF. The CDR3 DNA sequence: TGTGCCAGCTCACCGGAGCGGAGCTCCTACAATGAGCAGTTCTTC.

The V gene is TRBV10-3, the J gene TRBJ2-7; the D is unclear. The CDR3 runs 12 residues. Trimming pared 8 bases from V and 0 bases from J, leaving 8 bases between. Germline V gene sequence: CDR1 ENHRY, CDR2 SYGVKD. In nucleotides, the CDR3 is TGTGCCATCGCAGAGAGCTCCTACGAGCAGTACTTC. Translating gives CAIAESSYEQYF.

This clone is a singleton in its sample. The chain is built from TRBV19 and TRBJ2-3; D unclear. Germline-derived CDR1 and CDR2 are LNHDA and SQIVND (reference sequence). The CDR3 is 16 amino acids. V lost 4 bases and J 1 base, leaving 15 bases between the germline ends. This chain's CDR3 is CASSNRPLGGTDTQYF. Written as DNA, the CDR3 is TGTGCCAGTAGTAACCGACCTCTTGGTGGCACAGATACGCAGTATTTT.

The chain joins TRBV6-2 or TRBV6-3 to TRBJ2-2, with 9 bases aligning to TRBD2. The CDR3 runs 18 residues. From germline, CDR1 is MNHEY and CDR2 SVGEGT. The ends lost 4 bases at V and 5 bases at J; junction bases unmatched: 14. DNA for the CDR3: TGTGCCAGCAGTTCCATCCTTGCTAGCGGGGCGAGGACCGGGGAGCTGTTTTTT. Translation gives CASSSILASGARTGELFF.

V gene TRBV7-8 combines with J gene TRBJ2-2; 8 positions match TRBD1. This CDR3 has 16 amino acids. The germline gives CDR1 SGHVS, CDR2 FQNEAQ. V dropped 8 bases and J dropped 4; count of bases not matched to a gene: 12. In nucleotides, the CDR3 is TGTGCCAGCCGGGCAGGGGGCGCCCAGGGCACCGGGGAGCTGTTTTTT. Protein: CASRAGGAQGTGELFF.

A few counts support this clone. The genes are TRBV18 and TRBJ2-1, with D possibly TRBD1 on 6 matching bases. Trimming pared 3 bases from V and 3 bases from J, leaving 15 bases between. The CDR3 spans 16 residues. Germline V gives CDR1 KGHSH, CDR2 LQKENI. The CDR3 region is CASSPSRGQLYNEQFF. The CDR3 region has the DNA TGTGCCAGCTCACCTTCCAGGGGCCAGCTCTACAATGAGCAGTTCTTC. The variable domain in full, completed from reference TRBV18 and TRBJ2-1, reads NAGVMQNPRHLVRRRGQEARLRCSPMKGHSHVYWYRQLPEEGLKFMVYLQKENIIDESGMPKERFSAEFPKEGPSILRIQQVVRGDSAAYFCASSPSRGQLYNEQFFGPGTRLTVL.

V usage is TRBV28 and J usage is TRBJ2-7, with 7 bases lining up with TRBD1. The junction had 15 bases not matched to a gene; V was cut back by 6 bases and J by 1 base. CDR1 is MDHEN and CDR2 is SYDVKM in the germline V gene. CDR3 length: 17 amino acids. CDR3 in amino acids: CASSQGPFEGASYEQYF. In DNA, the CDR3 is TGTGCCAGCAGCCAGGGCCCCTTTGAGGGGGCATCCTACGAGCAGTACTTC.

This chain joins TRBV19 and TRBJ2-5; 9 nucleotides line up with TRBD1. Germline assignment: CDR1 LNHDA and CDR2 SQIVND (reference sequence). J gave up 5 bases and V 5 bases, and 9 bases lay outside the gene matches. The CDR3 contains 15 residues. CDR3 in amino acids: CASSPISGQGETQYF. Written as DNA, the CDR3 is TGTGCCAGTAGTCCCATCTCCGGACAGGGGGAGACCCAGTACTTC.

The chain combines TRBV27 with TRBJ1-6, with D maybe TRBD1 (6 bases). Deletions cut 6 bases from V and 9 bases from J, with 24 bases between. Germline CDR1 MNHEY, CDR2 SMNVEV (reference sequence). The CDR3 loop spans 17 amino acids. CDR3 sequence reads: CASRYLWTAQEGSPLHF. In DNA, the CDR3 is TGTGCCAGCAGATACTTATGGACAGCACAGGAGGGTTCACCCCTCCACTTT.